This T cell receptor beta chain was sequenced during a study of blood T cell repertoires in COVID-19 (dated by TCRdb to 2018 to 2021). As for the study more broadly: Samples from collaborators originated in the United States, Italy and Spain and spanned both the acute and convalescent phases of COVID-19. The repertoires were made available in a free public database intended to serve as a resource for research on the immune response to SARS-CoV-2. Samples came from the ongoing ImmuneRACE study (first 160 participants) plus 1,254 subjects from 6 global collaborators. The material from the prospective study consisted of cDNA or gDNA derived from T cells, B-cell-depleted T cells, or PBMCs. Where available, HLA class I and class II types were taken from metadata supplied by the sample provider and were not determined by assay-based typing. The dataset comprised deeply sampled blood TCRbeta repertoires from subjects exposed to, actively infected with, or recovered from COVID-19. Nearly every sample came with metadata listing a de-identified subject ID, COVID-19 status, age in years and sex. The investigation overall reported the following: How much clinical and demographic metadata was included differed by source and by participant, and the metadata was provided uncurated.

This clone was detected many times. It lacks a known antigen. Per-base qualities were not stored, and no clone one base away is much larger. The CDR3 runs 12 residues from the cysteine to the phenylalanine. Only the CDR3 DNA is retained, 36 bases long and in frame from the first base. V is pared back by 4 bases and J by 6 bases, with 13 bases lying between the germline termini. CDR1 and CDR2 are drawn from the germline V gene (reference sequence): GTSNPN, SVGIG. Each collaborating institution followed its own protocols to collect whole blood in K2EDTA tubes. For TCRbeta analysis, collaborators shipped samples as frozen whole blood, isolated PBMCs, or DNA extracted from either of those sample types. TCRbeta CDR3 regions were amplified from genomic DNA using the immunoSEQ Assay, a bias-controlled multiplex PCR. On the study's bioinformatics: The number of nucleated cells in each sample was estimated from the amplification of reference gene primers within the assay. To quantify the absolute abundance of each unique TCRbeta CDR3 rearrangement, sequence reads were collapsed and filtered. For each sample, productive Simpson clonality was calculated as the square root of Simpson's diversity index over productive rearrangements. The immuneACCESS repertoire file appears here via TCRdb, limited to in-frame rearrangements. These files lack a portion of the clones; in checked studies, under half of the deficit traces to unresolved V genes, and the cause of the others is not known. V and J calls and clone size are copied from that table; D and trimming were computed from the DNA. The sample table records 150,000 to 200,000 clones; over 75% of these occur just once. The ten most abundant clones make up approximately 9.9% of the sample.

Rearrangement joined TRBV30 to TRBJ2-7; the D gene is perhaps TRBD2, from 6 matching bases. The sample taken for sequencing was peripheral blood. The origin of this receptor is a man aged 55-75 years with active or convalescent COVID-19. The sequenced DNA is TGTGCCTGGACCGGGAGAGGTTGCGAGCAGTACTTC. It translates to CAWTGRGCEQYF.